This T cell receptor beta chain was profiled in a study of blood T cells in healthy people across ages. General study results and limits: Long-lived donors carried more naive CD4+ cells and greater diversity than aged donors.

Concerning this clonotype: Its antigen remains unknown. This may be a read error, as it is one base from a much larger clone.

CDR3 size: 14 residues. V was pared by 6 bases and J by 15 bases, with 14 bases of the junction left unmatched. Germline-derived CDR1 and CDR2 are MNHEY and SVGEGT. Alongside a J-beta primer mix, a sample-barcoded 5' primer served in a second PCR lasting about 7 to 12 cycles. TCRdb itself ran the 5' RACE reads through MiXCR, one entry per CDR3 protein. The repertoire has over 600,000 distinct CDR3 sequences, over 40% of them found once; the top ten carry 30%. The genes are TRBV6-2 or TRBV6-3 and TRBJ2-4; TRBD1 matches 10 bases. The sample consisted of blood. The clonotype comes from an elderly man in good health. CDR3 sequence reads: CASRRTGGENERYF. The DNA of the CDR3 is TGTGCCAGCAGACGGACAGGGGGAGAAAATGAGCGGTACTTC.